This is a list of T cell receptor beta chains from one sample in a study of blood T cell repertoires in COVID-19. TCRdb's table, derived via immunoSEQ multiplex PCR, lists solely in-frame clones and lacks some. Altogether a few hundred thousand clones are present, around 86% being singletons, with the ten largest covering roughly a tenth. Material: PBMCs or T cells enriched from blood (not recorded which). These receptors were taken from a woman younger than 30 who had recovered from COVID-19. Both conserved end residues are part of each CDR3. The order of the fields is D gene, J gene, V gene, CDR3 DNA, CDR3 protein. D genes are given only for firm matches.

D: NA; J: TRBJ2-1; V: TRBV7-8; DNA: TGTGCCAGCAGCTTAGCGCGCCTGCCCTCTAATGAGCAGTTCTTC; CDR3: CASSLARLPSNEQFF
D: TRBD1; J: TRBJ1-1; V: TRBV19; DNA: TGTGCCAGTAGTACAAGGGGGCAAGGTGAAGCTTTCTTT; CDR3: CASSTRGQGEAFF
D: NA; J: TRBJ1-5; V: TRBV18; DNA: TGTGCCAGCTCAACCGGAAGGGGTTATAGCAATCAGCCCCAGCATTTT; CDR3: CASSTGRGYSNQPQHF
D: TRBD1; J: TRBJ2-7; V: TRBV18; DNA: TGTGCCAGCTCACCACGACAGGGTGTCTACGAGCAGTACTTC; CDR3: CASSPRQGVYEQYF
D: TRBD1; J: TRBJ1-2; V: TRBV6-6; DNA: TGTGCCAGCAGTTACGACAGGGGGTATGGCTACACCTTC; CDR3: CASSYDRGYGYTF
D: TRBD2; J: TRBJ2-1; V: TRBV10-3; DNA: TGTGCCATCGGACCTAGCGGGGGGGCAAATGAGCAGTTCTTC; CDR3: CAIGPSGGANEQFF
D: NA; J: TRBJ2-5; V: TRBV15; DNA: TGTGCCACCAGCAGTATTACAGGGAGACAAGAGACCCAGTACTTC; CDR3: CATSSITGRQETQYF
D: TRBD2; J: TRBJ2-1; V: TRBV7-2; DNA: TGTGCCAGCATGACTAGCGGGACTTACAATGAGCAGTTCTTC; CDR3: CASMTSGTYNEQFF
D: NA; J: TRBJ1-1; V: TRBV6-4; DNA: TGTGCCTCCCCTCGTCAGGCAGTACCTTACACTGAAGCTTTCTTT; CDR3: CASPRQAVPYTEAFF
D: TRBD1; J: TRBJ1-3; V: TRBV30; DNA: TGTGCCGCCGGGACAGGATACTCTGGAAACACCATATATTTT; CDR3: CAAGTGYSGNTIYF
D: NA; J: TRBJ1-6; V: TRBV2; DNA: TGTGCCAGCAGTGACATGAGCTCCTATAATTCACCCCTCCACTTT; CDR3: CASSDMSSYNSPLHF
D: TRBD1; J: TRBJ1-1; V: TRBV29-1; DNA: TGCAGCGTGCCTTGGACAGGGGCTGGGGCTTTCTTT; CDR3: CSVPWTGAGAFF
D: NA; J: TRBJ1-4; V: TRBV6-5; DNA: TGTGCCAGCAGTTACTCGAACAGAAACCCTAATGAAAAACTGTTTTTT; CDR3: CASSYSNRNPNEKLFF
D: NA; J: TRBJ1-4; V: TRBV30; DNA: TGTGCCTGGACCAACAGGGAAACTAATGAAAAACTGTTTTTT; CDR3: CAWTNRETNEKLFF
D: TRBD1; J: TRBJ1-5; V: TRBV3-1/TRBV3-2; DNA: TGTGCCAGCAGCCAAGACCCGACAGGGCGAAATCAGCCCCAGCATTTT; CDR3: CASSQDPTGRNQPQHF
D: TRBD1; J: TRBJ2-1; V: TRBV11-2; DNA: TGTGCCAGCAGCTTAGGTAGGGGACAGGTATACAATGAGCAGTTCTTC; CDR3: CASSLGRGQVYNEQFF
D: NA; J: TRBJ2-1; V: TRBV10-3; DNA: TGTGCCATCAGTAGGGGCGACAATGAGCAGTTCTTC; CDR3: CAISRGDNEQFF
D: TRBD1; J: TRBJ1-3; V: TRBV5-6; DNA: TGTGCCAGCAGCTTGGACAGGGGCTCTGGAAACACCATATATTTT; CDR3: CASSLDRGSGNTIYF
D: NA; J: TRBJ2-7; V: TRBV12-3/TRBV12-4; DNA: TGTGCCAGCAGTTTGGCCCCAGGAGAGCAGTACTTC; CDR3: CASSLAPGEQYF
D: TRBD1; J: TRBJ1-6; V: TRBV24-1; DNA: TGTGCCACCAGTGATTTGCAAGGGACAGAGGTCCTCCACTTT; CDR3: CATSDLQGTEVLHF
D: NA; J: TRBJ1-3; V: TRBV9; DNA: TGTGCCAGCAGCGCCCCCCCCGGGTCTGGAAACACCATATATTTT; CDR3: CASSAPPGSGNTIYF
D: NA; J: TRBJ2-1; V: TRBV7-2; DNA: TGTGCCAGCAGACGAACCGGGACTCGTCACAATGAGCAGTTCTTC; CDR3: CASRRTGTRHNEQFF
D: NA; J: TRBJ2-5; V: TRBV2; DNA: TGTGCCAGCAGCTCGGGACTGGGGGACCTCCAAGAGACCCAGTACTTC; CDR3: CASSSGLGDLQETQYF
D: NA; J: TRBJ2-7; V: TRBV19; DNA: TGTGCCAGTAACGGGGACTCCTACGAGCAGTACTTC; CDR3: CASNGDSYEQYF